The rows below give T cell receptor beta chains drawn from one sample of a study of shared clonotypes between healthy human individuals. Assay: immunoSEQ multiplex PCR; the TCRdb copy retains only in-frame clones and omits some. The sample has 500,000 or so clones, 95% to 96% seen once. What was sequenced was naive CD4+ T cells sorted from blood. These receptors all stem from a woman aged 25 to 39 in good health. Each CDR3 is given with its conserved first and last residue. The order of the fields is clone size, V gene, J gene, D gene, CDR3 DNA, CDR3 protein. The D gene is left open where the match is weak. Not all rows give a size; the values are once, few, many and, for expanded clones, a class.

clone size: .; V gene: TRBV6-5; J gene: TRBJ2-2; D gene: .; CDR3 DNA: TGTGCCAGCAGTTACCCCCGCGGGGCGAACACCGGGGAGCTGTTTTTT; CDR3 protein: CASSYPRGANTGELFF
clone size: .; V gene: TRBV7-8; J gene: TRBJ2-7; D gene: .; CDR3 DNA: TGTGCCAGCAGCTTAGCGGGAAGTAGCTCCTACGAGCAGTACTTC; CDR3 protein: CASSLAGSSSYEQYF
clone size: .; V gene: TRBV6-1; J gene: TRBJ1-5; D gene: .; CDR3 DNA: TGTGCCAGCAGTGATTTCAATCAGCCCCAGCATTTT; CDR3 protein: CASSDFNQPQHF
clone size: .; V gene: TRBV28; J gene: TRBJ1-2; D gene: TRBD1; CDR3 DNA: TGTGCCAGCAGTCCCGGGACAGAGTTTAACTATGGCTACACCTTC; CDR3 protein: CASSPGTEFNYGYTF
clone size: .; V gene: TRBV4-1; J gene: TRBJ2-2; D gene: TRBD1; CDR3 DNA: TGCGCCAGCAGCCAAGATTTTCGGACAGGGGATCCGGGAAACACCGGGGAGCTGTTTTTT; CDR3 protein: CASSQDFRTGDPGNTGELFF
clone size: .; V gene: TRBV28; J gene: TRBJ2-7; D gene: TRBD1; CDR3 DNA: TGTGCCAGCAGCAAGGGACAGGGGACCTACGAGCAGTACTTC; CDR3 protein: CASSKGQGTYEQYF
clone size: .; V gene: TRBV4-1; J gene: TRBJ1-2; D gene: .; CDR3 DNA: TGCGCCAGCAGCCAAGACCCGGGGTCGGGAAATGGCTACACCTTC; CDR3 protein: CASSQDPGSGNGYTF
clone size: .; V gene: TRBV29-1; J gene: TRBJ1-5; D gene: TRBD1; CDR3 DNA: TGCAGCGCTGGGACAGGAGGAGGGCCCCAGCATTTT; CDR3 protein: CSAGTGGGPQHF
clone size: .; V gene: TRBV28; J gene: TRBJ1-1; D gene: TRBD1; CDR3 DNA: TGTGCCAGCAGCACGACAGGGGGCGCTTATTTGGGTCCTTTCTTT; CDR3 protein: CASSTTGGAYLGPFF
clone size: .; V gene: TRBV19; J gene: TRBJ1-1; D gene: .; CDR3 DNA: TGTGCCAGTAGTATAGGTGAGAACACTGAAGCTTTCTTT; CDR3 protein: CASSIGENTEAFF
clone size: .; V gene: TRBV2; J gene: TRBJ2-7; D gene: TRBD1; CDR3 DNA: TGTGCCAGCGGGGGGACAGGGGGCAACGAGCAGTACTTC; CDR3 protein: CASGGTGGNEQYF
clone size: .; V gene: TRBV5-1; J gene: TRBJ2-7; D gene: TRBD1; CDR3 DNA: TGCGCCAGCAGCCCCCGGGACAGGGATTCCTACGAGCAGTACTTC; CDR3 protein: CASSPRDRDSYEQYF
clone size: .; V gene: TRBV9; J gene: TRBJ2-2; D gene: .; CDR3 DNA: TGTGCCAGCAGCGTACGCATGAACACCGGGGAGCTGTTTTTT; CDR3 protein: CASSVRMNTGELFF
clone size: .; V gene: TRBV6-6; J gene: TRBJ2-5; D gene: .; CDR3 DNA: TGTGCCAGCAGTTACGTCAGGGGGAGGGGGGAGCAGTACTTC; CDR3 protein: CASSYVRGRGEQYF
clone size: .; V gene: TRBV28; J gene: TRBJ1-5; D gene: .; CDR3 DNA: TGTGCCAGCAGTTTCGGCGGGGAAGCGGGGCAGCCCCAGCATTTT; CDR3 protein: CASSFGGEAGQPQHF
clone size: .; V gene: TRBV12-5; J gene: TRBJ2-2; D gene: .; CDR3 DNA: TGTGCTAGTGGTTGGGGAAGGACAACAAACACCGGGGAGCTGTTTTTT; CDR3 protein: CASGWGRTTNTGELFF
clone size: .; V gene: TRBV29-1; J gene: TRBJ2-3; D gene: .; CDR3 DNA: TGCAGCGTAGGGACGCGCACAGATACGCAGTATTTT; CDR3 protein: CSVGTRTDTQYF
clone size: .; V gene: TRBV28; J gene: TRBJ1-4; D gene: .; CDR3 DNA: TGTGCCAGCAGTCCGCGAGGAATGGGCGACGAAAAACTGTTTTTT; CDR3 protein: CASSPRGMGDEKLFF
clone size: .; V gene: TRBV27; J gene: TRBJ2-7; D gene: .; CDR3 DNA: TGTGCCAGCAGTTTATCGGGGGTCTCCTACGAGCAGTACTTC; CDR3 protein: CASSLSGVSYEQYF
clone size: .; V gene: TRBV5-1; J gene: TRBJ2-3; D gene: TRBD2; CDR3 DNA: TGCGCCAGCAGCTTGGAACTAGCGGGAGTAGATACGCAGTATTTT; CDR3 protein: CASSLELAGVDTQYF
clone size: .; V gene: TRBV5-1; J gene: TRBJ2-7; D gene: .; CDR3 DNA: TGCGCCAGCAGCTTGGACGGCCAGGGCGACGAGCAGTACTTC; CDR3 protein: CASSLDGQGDEQYF
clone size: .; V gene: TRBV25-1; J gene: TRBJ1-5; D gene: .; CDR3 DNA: TGTGCCAGCAGTGAAGGCAATCAGCCCCAGCATTTT; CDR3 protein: CASSEGNQPQHF
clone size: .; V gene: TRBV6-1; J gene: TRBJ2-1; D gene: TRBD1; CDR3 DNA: TGTGCCAGCAGTCAAGCAACCGGGACAGGGAACTACAATGAGCAGTTCTTC; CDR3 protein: CASSQATGTGNYNEQFF
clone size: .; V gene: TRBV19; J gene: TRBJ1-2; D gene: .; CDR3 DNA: TGTGCCAGTAGTGAATCGACGGATTTATATGGCTACACCTTC; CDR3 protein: CASSESTDLYGYTF
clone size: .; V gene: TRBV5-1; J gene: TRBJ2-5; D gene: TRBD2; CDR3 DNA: TGCGCCAGCAGCGGCGGGACTAGTCAGATAGAGACCCAGTACTTC; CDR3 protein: CASSGGTSQIETQYF
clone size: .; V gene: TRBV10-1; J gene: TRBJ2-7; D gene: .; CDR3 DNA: TGCGCCAGCAGTGAGTCCCAGGGCTTCGACGAGCAGTACTTC; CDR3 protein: CASSESQGFDEQYF
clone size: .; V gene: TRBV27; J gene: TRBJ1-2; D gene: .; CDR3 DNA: TGTGCCAGCAGTTCCCCCGGGCCCCTCTATGGCTACACCTTC; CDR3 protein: CASSSPGPLYGYTF
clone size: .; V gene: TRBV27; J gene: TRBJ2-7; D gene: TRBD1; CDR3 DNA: TGTGCCAAGGGCAGGGGGATGGCCTACGAGCAGTACTTC; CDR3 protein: CAKGRGMAYEQYF
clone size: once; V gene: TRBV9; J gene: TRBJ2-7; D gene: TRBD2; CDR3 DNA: TGTGCCAGCAGCGTAGGCCTAGCGGCCCGACCCTACGAGCAGTACTTC; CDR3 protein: CASSVGLAARPYEQYF
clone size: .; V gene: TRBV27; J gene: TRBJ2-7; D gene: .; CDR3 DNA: TGTGCCAGCAGTGCGACAGGTACCTACGAGCAGTACTTC; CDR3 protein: CASSATGTYEQYF
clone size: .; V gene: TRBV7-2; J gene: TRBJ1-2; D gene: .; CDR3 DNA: TGTGCCAGCAGCTTAGAGGGATATGGCTACACCTTC; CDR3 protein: CASSLEGYGYTF
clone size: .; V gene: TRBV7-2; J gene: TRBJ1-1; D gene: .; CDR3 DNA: TGTGCCAGCAGCTCGGGGGTAGTGAACACTGAAGCTTTCTTT; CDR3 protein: CASSSGVVNTEAFF
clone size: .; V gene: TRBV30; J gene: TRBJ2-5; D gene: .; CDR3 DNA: TGTGCCGGGGGGCCGGGGATCCAAGAGACCCAGTACTTC; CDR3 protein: CAGGPGIQETQYF
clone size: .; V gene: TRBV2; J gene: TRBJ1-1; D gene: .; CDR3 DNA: TGTGCCAGCAGTGTCGAGGGGAACACTGAAGCTTTCTTT; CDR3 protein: CASSVEGNTEAFF
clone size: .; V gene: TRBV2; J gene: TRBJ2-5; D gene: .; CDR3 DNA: TGTGCCAGCAGTATCCAAGAGACCCAGTACTTC; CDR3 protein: CASSIQETQYF